This TCR beta chain derives from a study of CD8+ T cells in alopecia areata (dated by TCRdb to the late 2010s). The study in broad terms: The treated patients took part in an open-label pilot trial in which moderate-to-severe alopecia areata was treated with oral tofacitinib at 5 to 10 mg twice daily. Patients stayed on tofacitinib for 6 to 18 months and then had 6 months of follow-up off drug so that delayed response and recurrence could be assessed. The SALT score, which quantifies the percentage of affected scalp surface area, was used to measure disease severity in treated patients. To study T cell clonal expansion in alopecia areata, the researchers applied high-throughput TCRbeta sequencing to both the C3H/HeJ mouse model and human patients. On the human side, TCRbeta sequencing was run on scalp tissue and on sorted CD4+ and CD8+ peripheral blood T cells from healthy controls and from alopecia areata patients with either patchy or totalis/universalis disease. Biopsies were taken from tofacitinib-treated patients at baseline and again at 4 and 24 weeks into treatment, and several of those patients also had a later scalp biopsy. Clonality in the scalp was compared among normal scalp (n=4), patchy alopecia areata scalp (n=8), and alopecia totalis/universalis scalp (n=8). RNA was extracted with the PAXgene miRNA kit for fixed scalp, the miRNeasy kit for PBMCs, and the RNeasy kit for mouse skin. TCRbeta CDR3 regions were amplified by immunoSEQ multiplex PCR with 35 Vbeta forward and 13 Jbeta reverse primers.

The library was generated by the immunoSEQ multiplex PCR assay. RNA was extracted from all samples and reverse transcribed into cDNA as template for TCR sequencing. SuperScript III was used to make first-strand cDNA, primed with a 2:1 mix of oligo-dT and random hexamers. A synthetic immune receptor repertoire was used to assess amplification bias, and residual bias was removed computationally. In the authors' own workflow: Raw reads were preprocessed to remove errors, and CDR3 was defined by IMGT conventions from the conserved cysteine to phenylalanine. To get clonality, Shannon entropy was normalized by log2 of the number of productive unique TCRs and the result was subtracted from 1. Scalp TCRbeta sequences were cross-referenced with sorted blood CD4 and CD8 repertoires so that the CD4 or CD8 identity of scalp clones could be inferred. TCRdb retrieved this table from immuneACCESS and kept in-frame rearrangements only. Not all clones are present; in checked studies, unresolved V genes account for under half, and no reason is known for the remainder. V and J calls and clone size are given by that table; D and trimming were obtained from the DNA. This sample is represented by about 200,000 clones; 58% of them were singletons. Together, the top ten hold 5.5% of the sample.

In the paper's terms, the time point label means: about 25 weeks on oral tofacitinib. What the treatment or condition label conveys for this sample: oral pan-JAK inhibitor, 5-10 mg twice daily. From alopecia areata patients, peripheral blood was collected along with lesional scalp punch biopsies. PBMCs were isolated by density centrifugation and stained for CD3, CD4 and CD8, after which CD4+ and CD8+ T cells were sorted on a FACSAria. Comment on this clone: The antigen it recognizes is unknown. Base qualities were left out, and no much larger clone turns up one base away.

Overall results and qualifications from the work: During tofacitinib treatment, many expanded lesional clones remained in scalp and blood, and this persistence may partly explain relapse after treatment is stopped. Tofacitinib significantly lowered scalp clonality and the number of expanded CD8+ clones among the top 100 scalp clones. Unlike mouse skin, which is dominated by gammadelta T cells, normal human skin has resident alphabeta T cells that are also sequenced, and this complicates analysis of the scalp TCR repertoire. Higher clonality and more expanded CD8+ clones were observed in lesional scalp than in normal scalp, particularly in alopecia totalis/universalis, a finding suggestive of antigenic drive. Compared with mice, TCR sequences shared between patients were less clear, possibly partly because of HLA diversity across the patient population. The treated cohort was small, with a single nonresponder, so links between baseline CD8+ expansion and response need larger studies.

V is clipped by 2 bases and J by 1 base, and the sequence between their germline boundaries is 9 bases long. From the cysteine through the phenylalanine, the CDR3 covers 14 amino acids. The CDR3 DNA has 42 bases and is translated from base 1. CDR1 and CDR2, looked up from the germline V gene, are SGHDT and YYEEEE. This sequence uses TRBV5-6 and TRBJ1-2, and possibly TRBD1, on 6 matching bases. The TCR comes from a human donor with alopecia areata. The input for sequencing was CD4+ T cells sorted from blood, taken at week 24, from a patient treated with tofacitinib. The CDR3 has the sequence CASSLRQVNYGYTF. The DNA sequence is given as TGTGCCAGCAGCTTACGACAGGTTAACTATGGCTACACCTTC.